This entry concerns a single TCR beta chain. It lacks a known antigen. It has no much larger one-base neighbor in the sample; base qualities were not kept. V sheds 4 bases and J sheds 0 bases, leaving 13 bases between their ends. Spanning cysteine to phenylalanine, the CDR3 consists of 16 amino acids. Of all the DNA, just the CDR3 is kept, 48 bases in frame from base 1. CDR1 and CDR2 are drawn from the germline V gene (reference sequence): LGHDT, YNNKEL. TCRbeta CDR3 regions were amplified from genomic DNA by means of the immunoSEQ Assay, a bias-controlled multiplex PCR. The authors' pipeline ran thus. Within the assay, amplification of reference gene primers was used to estimate how many nucleated cells each sample contained. To quantify the absolute abundance of each unique TCRbeta CDR3 rearrangement, sequence reads were collapsed and filtered. For each sample, productive Simpson clonality was calculated as the square root of Simpson's diversity index across productive rearrangements. Entries here come from immuneACCESS through TCRdb and include only in-frame sequences with V and J called. Some clones fail to appear in such tables; in the studies checked, an unresolved V gene covers under half of the shortfall, and the cause of the remainder is unknown. V, J and clone size are those of that table, while D and trimming were read from the DNA. The table for this sample lists 250,000 to 300,000 clones; roughly nine tenths of them were counted only once. The ten biggest clones cover 3.6% of the sample.

Whole blood was collected in K2EDTA tubes by collaborating institutions according to the institutions' own protocols. For TCRbeta analysis, collaborator samples were shipped as frozen whole blood, as isolated PBMCs, or as DNA extracted from either sample type. This entry is derived from a study of blood T cell repertoires in COVID-19 (dated by TCRdb to 2020 to 2022). As for the study more broadly: Samples covering the acute and convalescent phases of COVID-19 were provided by collaborators in the United States, Italy and Spain. The prospective study material was composed of cDNA or gDNA derived from T cells, B-cell-depleted T cells, or PBMCs. Deeply sampled blood TCRbeta repertoires from subjects exposed to, actively infected with, or recovered from COVID-19 were included in the dataset. The repertoires were released in a freely available public database intended as a resource for research on the immune response to SARS-CoV-2. Samples came from the ongoing ImmuneRACE study (first 160 participants) plus 1,254 subjects from 6 global collaborators. A de-identified subject ID, COVID-19 status, age in years and sex were almost always included in the sample metadata. HLA class I and class II types, where available, came from metadata supplied by the sample provider rather than from assay-based typing. The research as a whole found: The quantity of clinical and demographic metadata differed by source and by participant and was supplied without curation.

Material: peripheral blood. In this chain, TRBV3-1 (or the pseudogene TRBV3-2) is recombined with TRBJ1-5; the D gene is perhaps TRBD1, from 5 matching bases. The receptor's source is a man aged 18 to 29 with active or convalescent COVID-19. The DNA sequence is as follows: TGTGCCAGCAGCCCAGGCGGGGACGGTAGCAATCAGCCCCAGCATTTT. Translated, this is CASSPGGDGSNQPQHF.